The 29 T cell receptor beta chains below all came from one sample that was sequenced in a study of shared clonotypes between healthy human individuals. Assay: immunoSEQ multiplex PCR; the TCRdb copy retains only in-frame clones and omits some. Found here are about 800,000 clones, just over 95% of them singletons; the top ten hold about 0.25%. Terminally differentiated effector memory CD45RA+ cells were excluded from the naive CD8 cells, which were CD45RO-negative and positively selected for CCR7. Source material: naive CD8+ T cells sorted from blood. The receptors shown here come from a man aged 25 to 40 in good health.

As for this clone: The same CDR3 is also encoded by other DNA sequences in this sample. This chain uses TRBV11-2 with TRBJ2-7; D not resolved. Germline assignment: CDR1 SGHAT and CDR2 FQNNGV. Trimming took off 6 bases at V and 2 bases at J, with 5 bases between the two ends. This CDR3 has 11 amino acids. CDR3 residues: CASSKTYEQYF. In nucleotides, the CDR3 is TGTGCCAGCAGTAAGACCTACGAGCAGTACTTC.

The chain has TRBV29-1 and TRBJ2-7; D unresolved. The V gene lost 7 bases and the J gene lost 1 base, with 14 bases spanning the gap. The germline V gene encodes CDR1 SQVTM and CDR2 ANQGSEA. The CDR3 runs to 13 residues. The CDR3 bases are TGCAGCGCCTCCCCTTCGAGATCCTACGAGCAGTACTTC. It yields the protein CSASPSRSYEQYF.

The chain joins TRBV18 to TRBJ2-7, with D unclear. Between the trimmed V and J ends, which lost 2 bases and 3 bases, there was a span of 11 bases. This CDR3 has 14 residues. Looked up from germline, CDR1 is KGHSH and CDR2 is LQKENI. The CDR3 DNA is TGTGCCAGCTCACCATGGACGGATAACTACGAGCAGTACTTC. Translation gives CASSPWTDNYEQYF.

For the CDR3, the DNA is TGCGCCAGCAGCTCGGGACAGGGGGGCACTTACGAGCAGTACTTC. It specifies CASSSGQGGTYEQYF. The chain employs TRBV5-1 and TRBJ2-7; 11 bases fit TRBD1. The germline CDR1 and CDR2 sequences are SGHRS and YFSETQ. CDR3 size: 15 residues. Trimming cost V 3 bases and J 4 bases; bases outside gene matches: 6. The full variable domain, completed using reference TRBV5-1 and TRBJ2-7, is KAGVTQTPRYLIKTRGQQVTLSCSPISGHRSVSWYQQTPGQGLQFLFEYFSETQRNKGNFPGRFSGRQFSNSRSEMNVSTLELGDSALYLCASSSGQGGTYEQYFGPGTRLTVT.

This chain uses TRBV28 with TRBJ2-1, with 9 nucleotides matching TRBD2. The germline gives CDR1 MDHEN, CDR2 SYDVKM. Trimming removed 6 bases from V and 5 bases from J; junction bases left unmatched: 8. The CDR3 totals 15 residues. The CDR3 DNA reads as TGTGCCAGCAGCTCGGGGACTAGCCTTGACAATGAGCAGTTCTTC. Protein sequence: CASSSGTSLDNEQFF. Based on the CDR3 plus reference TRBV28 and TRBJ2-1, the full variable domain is DVKVTQSSRYLVKRTGEKVFLECVQDMDHENMFWYRQDPGLGLRLIYFSYDVKMKEKGDIPEGYSVSREKKERFSLILESASTNQTSMYLCASSSGTSLDNEQFFGPGTRLTVL.

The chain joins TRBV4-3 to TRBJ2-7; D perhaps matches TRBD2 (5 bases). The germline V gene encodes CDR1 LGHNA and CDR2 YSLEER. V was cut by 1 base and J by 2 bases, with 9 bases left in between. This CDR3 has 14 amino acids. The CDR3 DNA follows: TGCGCCAGCAGCCAAGGCAGCGGACCCTACGAGCAGTACTTC. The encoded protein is CASSQGSGPYEQYF.

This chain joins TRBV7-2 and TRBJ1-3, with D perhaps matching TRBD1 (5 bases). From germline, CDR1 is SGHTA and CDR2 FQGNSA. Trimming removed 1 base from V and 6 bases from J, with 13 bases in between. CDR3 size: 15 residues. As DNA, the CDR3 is TGTGCCAGCAGCTTAGAGAAGGGGTTGATAAACACCATATATTTT. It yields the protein CASSLEKGLINTIYF.

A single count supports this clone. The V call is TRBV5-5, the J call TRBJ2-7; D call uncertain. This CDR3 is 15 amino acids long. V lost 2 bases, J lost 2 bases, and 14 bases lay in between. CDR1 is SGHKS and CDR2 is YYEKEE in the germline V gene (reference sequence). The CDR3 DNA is TGTGCCAGCAGCTTCTCCAGTAGGTTGCCCTACGAGCAGTACTTC. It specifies CASSFSSRLPYEQYF.

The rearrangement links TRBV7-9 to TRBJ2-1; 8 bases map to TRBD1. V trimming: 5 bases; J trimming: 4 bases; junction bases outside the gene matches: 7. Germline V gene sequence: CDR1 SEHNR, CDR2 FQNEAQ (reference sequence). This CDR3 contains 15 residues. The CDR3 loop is CASSKSGQEYNEQFF. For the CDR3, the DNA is TGTGCCAGCAGCAAATCGGGACAGGAGTACAATGAGCAGTTCTTC.

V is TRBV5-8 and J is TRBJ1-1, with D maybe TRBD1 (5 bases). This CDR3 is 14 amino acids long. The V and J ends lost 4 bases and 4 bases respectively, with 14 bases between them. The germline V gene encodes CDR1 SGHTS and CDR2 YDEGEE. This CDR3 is CASSPRWGSTEAFF. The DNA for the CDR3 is TGTGCCAGCAGCCCCCGATGGGGGAGCACTGAAGCTTTCTTT.

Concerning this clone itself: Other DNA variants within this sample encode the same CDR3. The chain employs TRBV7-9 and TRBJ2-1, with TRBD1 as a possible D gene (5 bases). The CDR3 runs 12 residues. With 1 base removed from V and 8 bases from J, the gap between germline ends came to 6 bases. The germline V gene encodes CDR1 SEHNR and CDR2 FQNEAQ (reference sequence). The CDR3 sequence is CASSLGRDEQFF. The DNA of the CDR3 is TGTGCCAGCAGCTTAGGCAGGGATGAGCAGTTCTTC.

This CDR3 is CASSLFWGARGTGELFF. In DNA, the CDR3 is TGTGCCAGCAGCTTGTTTTGGGGTGCCAGAGGCACCGGGGAGCTGTTTTTT. The J gene is TRBJ2-2, the V gene TRBV7-9; no clear D. In germline, CDR1 is SEHNR, CDR2 FQNEAQ (reference sequence). CDR3 length equals 17 residues. V was cut by 3 bases and J by 4 bases, with 18 bases left in between.

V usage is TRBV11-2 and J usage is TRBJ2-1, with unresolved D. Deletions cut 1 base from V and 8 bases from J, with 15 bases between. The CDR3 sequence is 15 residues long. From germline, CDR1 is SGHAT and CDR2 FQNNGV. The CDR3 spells CASSLVVNRLDEQFF. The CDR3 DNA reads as TGTGCCAGCAGCTTAGTAGTTAACCGTTTGGATGAGCAGTTCTTC.

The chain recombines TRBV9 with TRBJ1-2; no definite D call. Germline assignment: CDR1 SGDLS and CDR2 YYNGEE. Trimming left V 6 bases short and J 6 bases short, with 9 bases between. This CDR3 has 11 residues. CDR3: CASKGRDGYTF. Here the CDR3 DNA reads TGTGCCAGCAAAGGTCGCGATGGCTACACCTTC.

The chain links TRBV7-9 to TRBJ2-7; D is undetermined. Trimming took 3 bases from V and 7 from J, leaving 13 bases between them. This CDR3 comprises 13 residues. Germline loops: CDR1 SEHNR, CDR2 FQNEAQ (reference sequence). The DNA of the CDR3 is TGTGCCAGCAGCTTCAGAGACCCTGGTGAGCAGTACTTC. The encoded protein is CASSFRDPGEQYF.

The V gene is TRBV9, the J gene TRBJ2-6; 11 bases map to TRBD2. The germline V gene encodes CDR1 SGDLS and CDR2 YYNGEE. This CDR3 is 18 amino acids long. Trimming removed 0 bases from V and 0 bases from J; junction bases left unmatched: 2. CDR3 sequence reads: CASSVEGLAASGANVLTF. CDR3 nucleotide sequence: TGTGCCAGCAGCGTAGAGGGACTAGCGGCCTCTGGGGCCAACGTCCTGACTTTC.

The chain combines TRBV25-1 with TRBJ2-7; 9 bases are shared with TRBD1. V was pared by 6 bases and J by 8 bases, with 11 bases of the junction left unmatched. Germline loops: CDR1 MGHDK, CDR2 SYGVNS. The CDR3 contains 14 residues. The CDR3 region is CASRLMGQGGKQYF. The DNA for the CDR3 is TGTGCCAGCAGGCTGATGGGACAGGGAGGAAAGCAGTACTTC.

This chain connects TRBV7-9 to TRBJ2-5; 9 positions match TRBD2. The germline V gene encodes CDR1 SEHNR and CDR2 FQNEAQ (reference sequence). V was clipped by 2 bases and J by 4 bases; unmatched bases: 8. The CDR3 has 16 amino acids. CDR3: CASSLSLAGPPETQYF. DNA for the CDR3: TGTGCCAGCAGCTTAAGCCTAGCGGGACCTCCAGAGACCCAGTACTTC. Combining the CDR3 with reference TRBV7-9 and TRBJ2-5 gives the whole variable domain DTGVSQNPRHKITKRGQNVTFRCDPISEHNRLYWYRQTLGQGPEFLTYFQNEAQLEKSRLLSDRFSAERPKGSFSTLEIQRTEQGDSAMYLCASSLSLAGPPETQYFGPGTRLLVL.

The CDR3 protein is CASSLATLQVPTDTQYF. The CDR3 coding sequence is TGTGCCAGCAGCTTGGCAACCCTACAGGTACCCACAGATACGCAGTATTTT. The chain employs TRBV7-6 and TRBJ2-3; a possible D gene is TRBD1 (5 bases). Germline V gene sequence: CDR1 SGHVS, CDR2 FNYEAQ. V was shortened by 3 bases and J by 2 bases, with 18 bases between the two germline ends. This CDR3 region has 17 residues.

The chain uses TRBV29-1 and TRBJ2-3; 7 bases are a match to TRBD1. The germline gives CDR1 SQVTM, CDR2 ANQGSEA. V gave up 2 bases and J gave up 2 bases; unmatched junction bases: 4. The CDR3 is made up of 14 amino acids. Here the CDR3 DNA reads TGCAGCGTTGAACCGGGACAGTACACAGATACGCAGTATTTT. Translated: CSVEPGQYTDTQYF.

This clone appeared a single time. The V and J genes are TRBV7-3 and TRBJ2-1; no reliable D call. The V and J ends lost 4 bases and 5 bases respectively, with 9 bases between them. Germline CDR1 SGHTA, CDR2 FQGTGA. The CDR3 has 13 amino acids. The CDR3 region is CASSSIGDNEQFF. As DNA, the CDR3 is TGTGCCAGCAGCTCTATCGGCGACAATGAGCAGTTCTTC.

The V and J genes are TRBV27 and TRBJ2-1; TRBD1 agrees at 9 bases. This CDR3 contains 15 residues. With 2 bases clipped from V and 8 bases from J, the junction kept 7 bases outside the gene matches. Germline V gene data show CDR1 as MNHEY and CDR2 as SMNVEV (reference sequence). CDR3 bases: TGTGCCAGCAGTTTAGCCGACAGGGGGAGGGATGAGCAGTTCTTC. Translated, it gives CASSLADRGRDEQFF.

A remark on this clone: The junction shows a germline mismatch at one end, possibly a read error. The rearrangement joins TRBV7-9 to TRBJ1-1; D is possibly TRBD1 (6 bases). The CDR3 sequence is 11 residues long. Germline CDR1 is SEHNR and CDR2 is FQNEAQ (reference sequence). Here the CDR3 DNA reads TGTGCCAGCAGCTTAGCGGGGGACAAGATGTTT. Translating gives CASSLAGDKMF. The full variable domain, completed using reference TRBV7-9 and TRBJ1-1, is DTGVSQNPRHKITKRGQNVTFRCDPISEHNRLYWYRQTLGQGPEFLTYFQNEAQLEKSRLLSDRFSAERPKGSFSTLEIQRTEQGDSAMYLCASSLAGDKMFGQGTRLTVV.

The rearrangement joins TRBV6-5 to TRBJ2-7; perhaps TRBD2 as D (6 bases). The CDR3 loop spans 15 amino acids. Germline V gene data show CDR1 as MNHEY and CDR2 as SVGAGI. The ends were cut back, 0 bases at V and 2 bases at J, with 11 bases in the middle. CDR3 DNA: TGTGCCAGCAGTTACTCTTCGGGAGAACCCTACGAGCAGTACTTC. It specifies CASSYSSGEPYEQYF.

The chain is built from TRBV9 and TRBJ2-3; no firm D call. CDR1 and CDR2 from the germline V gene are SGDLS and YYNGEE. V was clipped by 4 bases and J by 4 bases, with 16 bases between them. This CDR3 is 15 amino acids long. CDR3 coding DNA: TGTGCCAGCAGCCCCGACACCAGGACGGCAGATACGCAGTATTTT. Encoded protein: CASSPDTRTADTQYF.

The DNA of the CDR3 is TGTGCCAGCAGCCGCGGCCCGGTTTACGAGCAGTACTTC. This sequence encodes CASSRGPVYEQYF. The rearrangement uses TRBV7-9 and TRBJ2-7; D is unresolved. The CDR3 has 13 amino acids. Trimming shortened V by 5 bases and J by 4 bases, and 12 bases separated the two germline ends. The germline gives CDR1 SEHNR, CDR2 FQNEAQ (reference sequence).

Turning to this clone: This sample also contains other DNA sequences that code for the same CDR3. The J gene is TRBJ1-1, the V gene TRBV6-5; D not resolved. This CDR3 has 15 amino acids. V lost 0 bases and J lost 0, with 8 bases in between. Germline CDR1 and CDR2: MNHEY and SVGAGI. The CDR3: CASSYSAGLNTEAFF. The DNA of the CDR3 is TGTGCCAGCAGTTACTCGGCCGGATTGAACACTGAAGCTTTCTTT.

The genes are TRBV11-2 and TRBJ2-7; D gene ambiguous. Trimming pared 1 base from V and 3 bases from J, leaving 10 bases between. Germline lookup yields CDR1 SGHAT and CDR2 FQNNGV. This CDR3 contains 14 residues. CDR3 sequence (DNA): TGTGCCAGCAGCTTAGCGAGCTTATACTACGAGCAGTACTTC. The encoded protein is CASSLASLYYEQYF.

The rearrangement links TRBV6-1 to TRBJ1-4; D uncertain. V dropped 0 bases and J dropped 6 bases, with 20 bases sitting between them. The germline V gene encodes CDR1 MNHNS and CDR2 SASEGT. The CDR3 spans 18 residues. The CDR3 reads CASSEALADRKLYEKLFF. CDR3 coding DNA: TGTGCCAGCAGTGAAGCCTTGGCCGACCGTAAGCTGTATGAAAAACTGTTTTTT.